Given below is one T cell receptor beta chain in context. One entry per CDR3 protein, called by TCRdb with MiXCR from the RT-PCR reads. The table includes 150,000 to 200,000 distinct CDR3 sequences, over 25% detected once. V was cut by 2 bases and J by 5 bases, with 13 bases left in between. CDR1 and CDR2 (germline): LGHDT, YNNKEL (reference sequence). The CDR3 has 15 residues. These data originate in a study of patients and donors after allogeneic stem cell transplantation. The rearrangement links TRBV3-1 to TRBJ1-5; D gene unclear. Input material: blood, either unsorted or a sorted T cell fraction (not recorded which). The sequence was collected from a human donor who was either an allogeneic HSCT recipient or a stem cell or donor lymphocyte infusion donor (not recorded which). It is not recorded whose cells these are; they may come from a transplant donor. CDR3 loop: CASSQWDGWDQPQHF. In nucleotides, the CDR3 is TGTGCCAGCAGCCAATGGGATGGGTGGGATCAGCCCCAGCATTTT.